A selection of T cell receptor beta chains follows, all from one sample in a study of T cells in localized non-small cell lung cancer. Profiling relied on immunoSEQ multiplex PCR, and the TCRdb table lists in-frame clones only, not all of them. This table has approximately 2,500 clones, approximately 33% appearing once. The sequences come from lung tumor tissue, collected before any cancer treatment. The receptors were gathered from a female donor of 60 years or more with stage II lung adenocarcinoma. The CDR3 runs from the conserved cysteine through the conserved F or W. Each record gives: V gene, clone size, CDR3 protein. Expanded clones get a size class; other rows say once, few or many, or leave the size out.

V: TRBV2
size: few
CDR3: CASMAGTSSYNEQFF

V: TRBV11-1
size: NA
CDR3: CATRVAGGQITGELFF

V: TRBV30
size: NA
CDR3: CAWSVGGLYSNQPQHF

V: TRBV10-2
size: few
CDR3: CASTESPQETQYF

V: TRBV11-3
size: NA
CDR3: CASSLAGNSYNEQFF

V: TRBV6-8
size: NA
CDR3: CASSSSGTGSQETQYF

V: TRBV14
size: NA
CDR3: CASSPTRAGYYNEQFF

V: TRBV6-8
size: medium-sized
CDR3: CASSLHVNTEAFF

V: TRBV11-3
size: few
CDR3: CASSPQGADYGYTF

V: TRBV11-3
size: medium-sized
CDR3: CASSLDRLAPEQFF

V: TRBV6-8
size: NA
CDR3: CASSFMVGATDTQYF

V: TRBV6-8
size: few
CDR3: CASSPTGISPLHF

V: TRBV12-5
size: NA
CDR3: CASGLGATGGTDTQYF

V: TRBV10-2
size: NA
CDR3: CASSDVGLASYEQFF

V: TRBV6-8
size: few
CDR3: CASSNDGTVFNYGYTF

V: TRBV5-1
size: NA
CDR3: CASSSTGTSSNEQFF

V: TRBV6-1
size: NA
CDR3: CASSEELAGGPTRYYEQYF

V: TRBV28
size: NA
CDR3: CASSSSSGTGVYGYTF

V: TRBV9
size: few
CDR3: CASSATSGQGATEAFF

V: TRBV12-5
size: NA
CDR3: CASGLGQSSYNEQFF

V: TRBV6-8
size: few
CDR3: CASSPAVGGELFF

V: TRBV28
size: few
CDR3: CASRGGGYGYTF

V: TRBV19
size: few
CDR3: CASRGLGPADTQYF

V: TRBV2
size: NA
CDR3: CASSWGQGEQYF

V: TRBV11-3
size: many
CDR3: CASSFGQFDYGYTF

V: TRBV4-1
size: few
CDR3: CASSLRTGQEELFF

V: TRBV29-1
size: large
CDR3: CSVVRGLQETQYF

V: TRBV28
size: NA
CDR3: CASSPGMNTEAFF

V: TRBV25-1
size: few
CDR3: CASSEYQRTQYF

V: TRBV19
size: few
CDR3: CASTRTGTFNGYTF

V: TRBV6-8
size: NA
CDR3: CASRGTMAGDTEAFF

V: TRBV5-1
size: NA
CDR3: CASSLGLNTGELFF

V: TRBV19
size: NA
CDR3: CASSYRGGATNEKLFF

V: TRBV19
size: NA
CDR3: CASSTLDRVSDEQFF

V: TRBV6-7
size: NA
CDR3: CASSYSNRGNEQFF

V: TRBV11-3
size: few
CDR3: CASSPGGWVNEQFF

V: TRBV9
size: NA
CDR3: CASSGLGGLPGELFF

V: TRBV15
size: NA
CDR3: CATSSLGGVVETQYF

V: TRBV9
size: few
CDR3: CASSFRDRKGSATNEKLFF

V: TRBV6-8
size: NA
CDR3: CASSLKGVSTQYF